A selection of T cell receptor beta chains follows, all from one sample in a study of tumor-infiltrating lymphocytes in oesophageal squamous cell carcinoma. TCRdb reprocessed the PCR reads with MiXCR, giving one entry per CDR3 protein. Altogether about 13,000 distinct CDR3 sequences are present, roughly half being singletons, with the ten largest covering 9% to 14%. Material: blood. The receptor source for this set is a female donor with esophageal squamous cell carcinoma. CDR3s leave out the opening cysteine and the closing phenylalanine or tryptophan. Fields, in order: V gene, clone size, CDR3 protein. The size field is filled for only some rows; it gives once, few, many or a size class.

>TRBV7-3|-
ASSPDRVVGTDTQY
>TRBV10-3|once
AISVRDNQSPLH
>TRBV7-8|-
ASSLDRTGVDEQY
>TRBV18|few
ASSRTDEQF
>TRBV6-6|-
ASSVRSRTGLSIINEQF
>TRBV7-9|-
ASSLGGTEQF
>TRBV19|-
ASSPGGTGSIEQY
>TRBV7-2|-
ASSSPRDYGSYSYEQY
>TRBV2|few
ASSETGFQETQY
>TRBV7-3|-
ASSLRGGRDNEQY
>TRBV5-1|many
ASSLQGTEIYEQY
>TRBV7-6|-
ASSLATASGSNEQY
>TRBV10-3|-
AISELQEETQY
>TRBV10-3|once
AISESEEDIQY
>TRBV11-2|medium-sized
ASSLVLRGRRHYEQY
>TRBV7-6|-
ASSFDRDNEQY
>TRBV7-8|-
ASSFFVRETQY
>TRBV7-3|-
ASSLSLAWDNEQF
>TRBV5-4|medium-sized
ASSLGTFEETQY
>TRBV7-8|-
ASSSQQGAKNIQY
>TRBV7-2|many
ASGPRSGF
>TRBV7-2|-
ASSSGRLSSNEQF
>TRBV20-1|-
SAEGAREQF
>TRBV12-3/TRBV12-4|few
ASSGGPGANVLT
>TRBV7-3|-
ASRLDLTGANVLT
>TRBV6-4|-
ASSVQRQALNSYEQY
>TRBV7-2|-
ASRPGTGGGNEQF
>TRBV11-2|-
ASSPGYSTDTQY
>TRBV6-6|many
ASSYGVQPQH
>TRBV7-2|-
ASSLARGIGTQY
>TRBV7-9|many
ASSPLNSYEQY
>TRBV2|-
ASSRDRTYEQY
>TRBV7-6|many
ASSLVSWETQY
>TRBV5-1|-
ASSLRDGIYNEQF